These 5 T cell receptor beta chains share one sample of origin, sequenced in a study of T cell responses to AZD1222 COVID-19 vaccine. Profiled with immunoSEQ multiplex PCR; TCRdb holds only in-frame clones, not every one. The sample shows approximately 150,000 clones, more than 70% of them seen only once. Sequenced here: peripheral blood, sampled on day 0 of AZD1222 vaccination. The receptors originated from an adult in good health.

The V call is TRBV3-1 (or the pseudogene TRBV3-2), the J call TRBJ2-7; D is unresolved. The CDR3 sequence is 14 residues long. V dropped 1 base and J dropped 2 bases, with 9 bases sitting between them. Germline assignment: CDR1 LGHDT and CDR2 YNNKEL (reference sequence). In nucleotides, the CDR3 is TGTGCCAGCAGCCAAGTCGCCACAGCCTACGAGCAGTACTTC. Amino acid sequence: CASSQVATAYEQYF.

The chain recombines TRBV6-2 or TRBV6-3 with TRBJ1-1; a weak D match, TRBD1 (5 bases). Germline V gene lookup returns CDR1 MNHEY and CDR2 SVGEGT. Trimming took off 7 bases at V and 10 bases at J, with 16 bases between the two ends. CDR3 size: 12 residues. Here the CDR3 reads CASTPGNGGAFF. The DNA of the CDR3 is TGTGCCAGCACCCCAGGGAACGGAGGAGCTTTCTTT.

V usage is TRBV6-5 and J usage is TRBJ1-5, with D perhaps TRBD1 (6 bases). Germline-derived CDR1 and CDR2 are MNHEY and SVGAGI. The CDR3 is made up of 14 amino acids. The germline V and J ends were trimmed by 5 bases and 7 bases, with 15 bases remaining between them. CDR3 in DNA: TGTGCCAGCAGTCCGGGGCAGGGGCGGCAGCCCCAGCATTTT. Translation gives CASSPGQGRQPQHF.

This clone has a single count. The J gene is TRBJ2-3, the V gene TRBV2; TRBD1 or TRBD2 may be the D gene (5 bases each). V shed 10 bases and J shed 2 bases, with 19 bases lying between them. This CDR3 region has 15 residues. Germline V gene sequence: CDR1 SNHLY, CDR2 FYNNEI. CDR3 loop: CAISPRGTTTDTQYF. The CDR3 nucleotides are TGTGCCATTTCTCCGAGGGGCACCACCACAGATACGCAGTATTTT.

This clone was picked up a small number of times. The chain's CDR3 is CASSKRGEQYF. The CDR3 nucleotides read TGTGCCAGCAGCAAGAGGGGGGAGCAGTACTTC. This chain links TRBV11-2 with TRBJ2-7; the D gene is possibly TRBD1 (6 bases). Trimming pared 5 bases from V and 7 bases from J, leaving 9 bases between. Germline CDR1 SGHAT, CDR2 FQNNGV. This CDR3 region has 11 residues.